The clone carrying this T cell receptor beta chain was counted between two and nine times. Germline-derived CDR1 and CDR2 are SGDLS and YYNGEE. The CDR3 totals 17 residues. V gave up 0 bases and J gave up 9 bases; unmatched junction bases: 15. This sample is drawn from a study of T-cell reconstitution after alpha-beta-depleted transplantation in children. The TCRbeta library was prepared with unique molecular identifiers. TCRdb re-called the PCR reads with MiXCR, one entry per CDR3 protein. The table lists about 500,000 distinct CDR3 sequences, less than 35% of them singletons. This chain uses TRBV9 with TRBJ2-1; 7 bases are shared with TRBD2. The sequence was obtained from a human donor who donated a stem cell graft to a child with aplastic anemia. Here the sequenced sample was PBMCs from the stem cell graft donor, taken from the stem cell graft. The CDR3 spells CASSVARSDQTSTEQFF. DNA for the CDR3: TGTGCCAGCAGCGTAGCTCGTAGTGACCAGACTAGCACTGAGCAGTTCTTC.